The clone carrying this T cell receptor (beta chain) showed up just a few times. Antigen unknown. The data stem from a study of identical twins. Study-level results: It was out-of-frame TCR alpha sharing in monozygotic twins that models underestimated.

The V gene end was trimmed by 5 bases and the J gene end by 2 bases; junction bases not matched to a gene: 4. CDR1 and CDR2 from the germline V gene are SNHLY and FYNNEI. The CDR3 loop spans 15 amino acids. TCRdb reprocessed the 5' RACE reads with MiXCR, giving one entry per CDR3 protein. The sample includes more than 1.5 million distinct CDR3 sequences, less than 35% of them seen just once. The specimen sequenced was cord blood. This clonotype originated in a newborn girl in good health. The V call is TRBV2, the J call TRBJ2-1, with TRBD2 matching over 9 bases. CDR3 amino acids: CASSRGGAPYNEQFF. DNA for the CDR3: TGTGCCAGCAGTCGCGGGGGGGCCCCCTACAATGAGCAGTTCTTC. Full variable domain (remainder filled in from reference TRBV2 and TRBJ2-1): EPEVTQTPSHQVTQMGQEVILRCVPISNHLYFYWYRQILGQKVEFLVSFYNNEISEKSEIFDDQFSVERPDGSNFTLKIRSTKLEDSAMYFCASSRGGAPYNEQFFGPGTRLTVL.